These 13 T cell receptor beta chains originate from one sample sequenced in a study of cytotoxic CD8 clonotypes in ibrutinib-treated CLL. Using immunoSEQ multiplex PCR, the repertoire was profiled, and TCRdb retains in-frame clones only, with some absent. The table shows some 200,000 clones, with approximately 75% occurring only once. The material sequenced was PBMCs, taken after 12 months of ibrutinib treatment. The receptors were sampled from a human donor with chronic lymphocytic leukemia.

The chain carries TRBV28 and TRBJ1-5; D not certain. The V gene lost 9 bases and the J gene lost 5 bases, with 11 bases spanning the gap. This CDR3 contains 12 residues. Germline CDR1 is MDHEN and CDR2 is SYDVKM. The CDR3: CASTVGYQPQHF. The CDR3 DNA follows: TGTGCCAGTACAGTGGGCTATCAGCCCCAGCATTTT.

The chain uses TRBV9 and TRBJ2-1; TRBD1 aligns across 9 bases. V lost 4 bases and J lost 5; bases outside the gene matches: 19. Germline-derived CDR1 and CDR2 are SGDLS and YYNGEE. The CDR3 runs to 19 residues. In DNA, the CDR3 is TGTGCCAGCAGCCCCAGAGGTGGGTGGGGACAGGGTATCGACAATGAGCAGTTCTTC. This translates into CASSPRGGWGQGIDNEQFF. The whole variable domain, remainder taken from reference TRBV9 and TRBJ2-1, is DSGVTQTPKHLITATGQRVTLRCSPRSGDLSVYWYQQSLDQGLQFLIQYYNGEERAKGNILERFSAQQFPDLHSELNLSSLELGDSALYFCASSPRGGWGQGIDNEQFFGPGTRLTVL.

This chain joins TRBV27 and TRBJ2-5, with D possibly being TRBD2 (6 bases). The CDR3 extends over 13 amino acids. The germline V gene has CDR1 MNHEY and CDR2 SMNVEV (reference sequence). Trimming stripped 2 bases from V and 5 bases from J, with 9 bases between. The CDR3: CASSLAGFETQYF. The CDR3 nucleotides read TGTGCCAGCAGTTTAGCGGGATTTGAGACCCAGTACTTC.

This clone appeared once. The chain joins TRBV11-2 to TRBJ1-2, with 9 positions matching TRBD1. From germline, CDR1 is SGHAT and CDR2 FQNNGV. Trimming took 1 base from V and 6 from J; bases not matched to a gene: 0. The CDR3 extends over 13 amino acids. CDR3 protein: CASSLGTGDGYTF. CDR3 DNA sequence: TGTGCCAGCAGCTTAGGGACAGGGGATGGCTACACCTTC.

The V call is TRBV6-1, the J call TRBJ1-2, with 7 bases lining up with TRBD1. Unmatched junction bases numbered 5, after V lost 2 bases and J lost 8 bases. The CDR3 totals 13 residues. Germline CDR1 is MNHNS and CDR2 is SASEGT. Here the CDR3 reads CASSERGREGYTF. CDR3 in DNA: TGTGCCAGCAGTGAAAGGGGGCGAGAGGGCTACACCTTC.

The chain links TRBV13 to TRBJ2-3; 12 bases are shared with TRBD2. This CDR3 has 21 residues. J was trimmed by 0 bases and V by 5 bases; bases with no gene match: 18. Germline V gene data show CDR1 as PRHDT and CDR2 as FYEKMQ (reference sequence). CDR3 amino acids: CASSVPPWATSGRTSTDTQYF. The CDR3 DNA sequence: TGTGCCAGCAGCGTCCCGCCCTGGGCCACTAGCGGGAGGACTAGCACAGATACGCAGTATTTT.

V gene TRBV28 combines with J gene TRBJ1-1; D is ambiguous. The V and J ends lost 0 bases and 8 bases respectively, with 7 bases between them. Germline CDR1 reads MDHEN; CDR2 reads SYDVKM. This CDR3 has 12 residues. The CDR3 sequence is CASSLWATEAFF. The CDR3, as DNA: TGTGCCAGCAGTTTATGGGCAACAGAAGCTTTCTTT. Combining the CDR3 with reference TRBV28 and TRBJ1-1 gives the whole variable domain DVKVTQSSRYLVKRTGEKVFLECVQDMDHENMFWYRQDPGLGLRLIYFSYDVKMKEKGDIPEGYSVSREKKERFSLILESASTNQTSMYLCASSLWATEAFFGQGTRLTVV.

The chain employs TRBV5-4 and TRBJ1-5, with a tentative D call TRBD1 (6 bases). The germline gives CDR1 SGHNT, CDR2 YYREEE (reference sequence). The length of the CDR3 is 15 residues. The V end lost 2 bases, the J end lost 6 bases, and 15 bases lay between the germline ends. The CDR3 loop is CASSLAQGPSQPQHF. The CDR3 nucleotides read TGTGCCAGCAGCTTAGCACAGGGTCCTTCTCAGCCCCAGCATTTT.

The gene calls are TRBV5-1 and TRBJ1-1, with TRBD1 as a possible D gene (6 bases). Trimming shortened V by 1 base and J by 1 base, and 11 bases separated the two germline ends. The CDR3 runs 15 residues. Germline values: CDR1 SGHRS, CDR2 YFSETQ. In DNA, the CDR3 is TGCGCCAGCAGCTTGTTCTGGACAGAGAACACTGAAGCTTTCTTT. Translated: CASSLFWTENTEAFF.

The chain uses TRBV10-1 and TRBJ1-1; D uncertain. The V and J ends lost 2 bases and 1 base respectively, with 8 bases between them. The CDR3 totals 14 residues. Germline lookup yields CDR1 WNHNN and CDR2 SYGVQD (reference sequence). CDR3 bases: TGCGCCAGCAGTGAGAGTCGGGGGAACACTGAAGCTTTCTTT. Translated: CASSESRGNTEAFF.

This clone has a handful of counts. The rearrangement joins TRBV10-3 to TRBJ2-2; 7 nucleotides align to TRBD2. V lost 4 bases, J lost 6 bases, and 5 bases stayed unmatched. Looked up from germline, CDR1 is ENHRY and CDR2 is SYGVKD. The CDR3 covers 14 residues. CDR3 sequence (DNA): TGTGCCATCAGTGGAGCAGGGAGGGCCGGGGAGCTGTTTTTT. Protein sequence: CAISGAGRAGELFF.

The rearrangement joins TRBV5-1 to TRBJ1-4, with 8 bases that match TRBD1. From germline, CDR1 is SGHRS and CDR2 YFSETQ. The V and J ends lost 4 bases and 6 bases, in that order; junction bases with no gene match: 14. The CDR3 loop spans 17 amino acids. CDR3 bases: TGCGCCAGCAGCAGCGGACCCCGACAGGGGAGGGATGAAAAACTGTTTTTT. Translating it yields CASSSGPRQGRDEKLFF.

V usage is TRBV7-2 and J usage is TRBJ1-1; no reliable D call. The germline gives CDR1 SGHTA, CDR2 FQGNSA. V lost 1 base to trimming and J lost 6 bases, with 9 bases between them. The CDR3 has 13 residues. CDR3: CASSLVATSEAFF. Here the CDR3 DNA reads TGTGCCAGCAGCTTAGTCGCGACATCTGAAGCTTTCTTT.